This is a list of T cell receptor beta chains from one sample in a study of blood T cell repertoires in COVID-19. Clones were sequenced by immunoSEQ multiplex PCR, and TCRdb holds only the in-frame ones, with some missing. The table has 250,000 to 300,000 clones, more than 70% seen once. The sample taken for sequencing was peripheral blood. These receptors came from a woman aged 40 to 50 who had recovered from COVID-19. Both conserved end residues are part of each CDR3. A D gene is named only where the DNA matches it firmly. Part of the rows lack a size; the others show once, few, many or a class for expanded clones.

abundance	v_gene	d_gene	j_gene	CDR3aa	CDR3nt
-	TRBV18	-	TRBJ1-4	CASSPPGRALRGNEKLFF	TGTGCCAGCTCACCACCGGGGAGGGCCCTCCGGGGGAATGAAAAACTGTTTTTT
-	TRBV6-4	-	TRBJ1-2	CASSDSSYGYTF	TGTGCCAGCAGTGACTCGAGCTATGGCTACACCTTC
-	TRBV14	-	TRBJ2-4	CASSPPGAGLAKNIQYF	TGTGCCAGCAGCCCCCCTGGTGCGGGACTAGCCAAAAACATTCAGTACTTC
once	TRBV9	-	TRBJ2-2	CASSVATEARTGELFF	TGTGCCAGCAGCGTAGCTACGGAGGCGCGGACCGGGGAGCTGTTTTTT
-	TRBV4-2	-	TRBJ1-2	CASSQEGGGRGYTF	TGTGCCAGCAGCCAAGAAGGGGGGGGCCGGGGCTACACCTTC
-	TRBV10-3	TRBD1	TRBJ1-2	CAISDTGQGTYGYTF	TGTGCCATCAGTGACACGGGACAGGGTACCTATGGCTACACCTTC
-	TRBV9	-	TRBJ2-1	CASSQRQAPNEQFF	TGTGCCAGCAGCCAACGACAGGCCCCCAATGAGCAGTTCTTC
-	TRBV18	TRBD2	TRBJ2-3	CASSPGSSGSTDTQYF	TGTGCCAGCTCACCAGGTAGTAGCGGGAGCACAGATACGCAGTATTTT
once	TRBV12-3/TRBV12-4	-	TRBJ2-7	CASTDNPYEQYF	TGTGCCAGCACCGACAACCCCTACGAGCAGTACTTC
-	TRBV19	TRBD2	TRBJ2-2	CASSPRREPSNTGELFF	TGTGCCAGTAGTCCCCGGCGGGAGCCCTCGAACACCGGGGAGCTGTTTTTT
-	TRBV9	TRBD1	TRBJ1-2	CASSVDRGGYGYTF	TGTGCCAGCAGCGTCGACAGGGGAGGCTATGGCTACACCTTC
-	TRBV27	TRBD1	TRBJ2-5	CASRRGQGAWETQYF	TGTGCCAGCAGGCGCGGACAGGGGGCCTGGGAGACCCAGTACTTC
-	TRBV29-1	TRBD2	TRBJ2-3	CSAPAGAPNTQYF	TGCAGCGCCCCAGCGGGAGCCCCCAATACGCAGTATTTT
-	TRBV5-1	-	TRBJ1-5	CASKRDPGGNQPQHF	TGCGCCAGCAAGCGGGACCCCGGCGGCAATCAGCCCCAGCATTTT
-	TRBV25-1	-	TRBJ2-2	CASSPRAGELFF	TGTGCCAGCAGTCCCCGGGCCGGGGAGCTGTTTTTT
-	TRBV18	TRBD1	TRBJ1-1	CASSPKTGGNTEAFF	TGTGCCAGCTCGCCAAAGACAGGGGGGAACACTGAAGCTTTCTTT
once	TRBV24-1	TRBD2	TRBJ2-1	CATGRREGRANEQFF	TGTGCCACCGGTAGGCGGGAGGGGCGGGCCAATGAGCAGTTCTTC
-	TRBV18	-	TRBJ2-7	CASSPGPARSEQYF	TGTGCCAGCTCACCTGGCCCTGCCCGCTCGGAGCAGTACTTC
-	TRBV6-6	-	TRBJ1-1	CASSVPGVTEAFF	TGTGCCAGCAGTGTCCCAGGGGTGACTGAAGCTTTCTTT
-	TRBV14	TRBD1	TRBJ1-1	CASSHLRGGTGLPEAFF	TGTGCCAGCAGCCACCTCCGGGGGGGGACAGGGCTCCCTGAAGCTTTCTTT
-	TRBV30	TRBD2	TRBJ2-7	CAWSAGRGERTYEQYF	TGTGCCTGGAGTGCGGGGCGGGGGGAACGAACCTACGAGCAGTACTTC
-	TRBV3-1/TRBV3-2	TRBD2	TRBJ2-1	CASSPSGGSTVNEQFF	TGTGCCAGCAGCCCCTCCGGCGGGAGCACCGTTAATGAGCAGTTCTTC
few	TRBV24-1	-	TRBJ2-5	CATSDRKKGVQETQYF	TGTGCCACCAGTGACCGTAAGAAGGGGGTCCAAGAGACCCAGTACTTC
-	TRBV7-2	TRBD1	TRBJ1-2	CASSLADRGGYTF	TGTGCCAGCAGCTTAGCGGACAGGGGTGGCTACACCTTC
-	TRBV7-2	TRBD2	TRBJ2-1	CASSPSGGRFDEQFF	TGTGCCAGCAGCCCCTCGGGCGGGAGGTTCGATGAGCAGTTCTTC
-	TRBV5-1	-	TRBJ2-5	CASSRGGGQETQYF	TGCGCCAGCAGCCGGGGAGGTGGACAAGAGACCCAGTACTTC
-	TRBV27	-	TRBJ2-2	CASSPGGPGTGELFF	TGTGCCAGCAGCCCCGGGGGGCCGGGCACCGGGGAGCTGTTTTTT
-	TRBV10-2	TRBD1	TRBJ1-1	CASREQGNHLNTEAFF	TGCGCCAGCAGGGAACAGGGGAACCACTTGAACACTGAAGCTTTCTTT
once	TRBV7-9	TRBD1	TRBJ1-1	CASSPGQGARNTEAFF	TGTGCCAGCAGCCCCGGACAGGGGGCTAGGAACACTGAAGCTTTCTTT
-	TRBV9	TRBD2	TRBJ2-7	CASSVDPYPAGVRHEQYF	TGTGCCAGCAGCGTAGATCCCTACCCAGCGGGAGTTAGACACGAGCAGTACTTC
-	TRBV6-1	-	TRBJ2-2	CASSEAPGVTGELFF	TGTGCCAGCAGTGAAGCGCCCGGGGTCACCGGGGAGCTGTTTTTT
-	TRBV27	TRBD2	TRBJ2-2	CASNPRGRSTGELFF	TGTGCCAGCAACCCCCGCGGGAGGTCTACCGGGGAGCTGTTTTTT
once	TRBV7-3	TRBD1	TRBJ2-7	CASSFAGTGTYEQYF	TGTGCCAGCAGCTTCGCGGGGACAGGGACCTACGAGCAGTACTTC
-	TRBV7-3	-	TRBJ2-7	CASSPLGSGGEQYF	TGTGCCAGCAGCCCCCTAGGTAGCGGCGGGGAGCAGTACTTC
-	TRBV7-2	TRBD2	TRBJ2-6	CASSPQRLAPSSGANVLTF	TGTGCCAGCAGCCCACAACGACTAGCGCCCAGCTCTGGGGCCAACGTCCTGACTTTC
few	TRBV9	TRBD2	TRBJ2-1	CASSVELAGASYNEQFF	TGTGCCAGCAGCGTAGAGCTAGCGGGAGCGTCCTACAATGAGCAGTTCTTC
once	TRBV14	-	TRBJ1-3	CASSSLLEGSGNTIYF	TGTGCCAGCAGCTCCTTACTGGAGGGCTCTGGAAACACCATATATTTT
-	TRBV27	-	TRBJ1-2	CASRHQQAPNYGYTF	TGTGCCAGCAGGCACCAGCAGGCCCCTAACTATGGCTACACCTTC
-	TRBV5-1	TRBD2	TRBJ2-3	CASSRIAGGPSTDTQYF	TGCGCCAGCAGCCGGATAGCGGGAGGCCCTAGCACAGATACGCAGTATTTT